The source of this T cell receptor beta chain is a study of lymphopenia after photon versus proton radiotherapy. Study outcomes and limitations: Authors raise, but do not show, better survival with proton therapy. Post-nadir TCR diversity decline inversely tracked overall survival among those who died. Under photons, naive T cells and diversity fell while effector/memory populations rose.

V was clipped by 5 bases and J by 7 bases, with 15 bases between them. The CDR3 runs 14 residues. Germline V gene data show CDR1 as GTSNPN and CDR2 as SVGIG (reference sequence). As concerns this clone: The antigen is undetermined.

The repertoire was sequenced with immunoSEQ multiplex PCR; TCRdb's copy has only in-frame clones and lacks some. The data contain roughly 30,000 clones, roughly four fifths of them seen just once; the ten biggest clones take up around a third. This clonotype was sampled from a man aged 50 or older with gastric cancer. This sequence joins TRBV30 and TRBJ1-6; D is unclear. The material sequenced was peripheral blood, taken from a patient treated with photon-based radiotherapy. CDR3 DNA sequence: TGTGCCTGGGGAGAGGCTCTAAAAAATTCACCCCTCCACTTT. The encoded protein is CAWGEALKNSPLHF.